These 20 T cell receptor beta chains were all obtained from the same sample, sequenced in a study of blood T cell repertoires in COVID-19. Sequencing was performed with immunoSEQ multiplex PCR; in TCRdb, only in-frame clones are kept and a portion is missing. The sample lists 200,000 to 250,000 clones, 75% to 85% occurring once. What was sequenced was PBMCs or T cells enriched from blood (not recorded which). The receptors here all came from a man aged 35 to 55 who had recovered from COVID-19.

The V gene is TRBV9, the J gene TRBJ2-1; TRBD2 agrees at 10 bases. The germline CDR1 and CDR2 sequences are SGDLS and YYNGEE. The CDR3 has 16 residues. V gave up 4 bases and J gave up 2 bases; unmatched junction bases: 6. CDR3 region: CASSFAGTSAYNEQFF. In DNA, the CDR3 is TGTGCCAGCAGCTTCGCCGGGACTAGCGCCTACAATGAGCAGTTCTTC.

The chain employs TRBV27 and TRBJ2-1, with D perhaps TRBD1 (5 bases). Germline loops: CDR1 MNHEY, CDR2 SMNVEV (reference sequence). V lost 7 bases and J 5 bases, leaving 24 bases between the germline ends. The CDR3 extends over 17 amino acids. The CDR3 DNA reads TGTGCCAGCAACTCCCTACAGGCTCCAGCCAAGGACAATGAGCAGTTCTTC. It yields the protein CASNSLQAPAKDNEQFF.

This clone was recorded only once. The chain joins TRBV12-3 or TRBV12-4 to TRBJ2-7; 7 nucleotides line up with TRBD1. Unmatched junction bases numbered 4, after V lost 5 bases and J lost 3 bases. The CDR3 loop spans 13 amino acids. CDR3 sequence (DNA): TGTGCCAGCAGTCCCCGGGACAGCTACGAGCAGTACTTC. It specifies CASSPRDSYEQYF.

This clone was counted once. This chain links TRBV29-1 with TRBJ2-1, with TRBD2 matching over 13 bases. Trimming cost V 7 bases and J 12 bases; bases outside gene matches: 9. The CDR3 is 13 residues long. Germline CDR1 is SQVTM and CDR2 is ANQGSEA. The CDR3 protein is CSGTSGRGQGQFF. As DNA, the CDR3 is TGCAGCGGTACTAGCGGGAGGGGTCAGGGGCAGTTCTTC.

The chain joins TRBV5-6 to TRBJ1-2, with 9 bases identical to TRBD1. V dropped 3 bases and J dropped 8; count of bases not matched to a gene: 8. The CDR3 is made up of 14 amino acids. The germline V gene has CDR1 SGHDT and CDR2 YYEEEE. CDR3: CASSSPTGGWGYTF. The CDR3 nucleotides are TGTGCCAGCAGCTCCCCAACAGGGGGCTGGGGCTACACCTTC.

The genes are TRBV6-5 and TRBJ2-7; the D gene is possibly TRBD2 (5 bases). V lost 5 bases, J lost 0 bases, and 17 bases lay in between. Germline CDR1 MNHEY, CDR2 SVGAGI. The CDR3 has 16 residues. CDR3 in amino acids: CASSHWTSGHSYEQYF. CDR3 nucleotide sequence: TGTGCCAGCAGTCACTGGACGAGCGGTCACTCCTACGAGCAGTACTTC.

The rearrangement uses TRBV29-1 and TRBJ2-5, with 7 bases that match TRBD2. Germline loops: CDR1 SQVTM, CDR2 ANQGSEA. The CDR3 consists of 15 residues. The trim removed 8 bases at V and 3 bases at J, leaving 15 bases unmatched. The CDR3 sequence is CSIQTGLTYKETQYF. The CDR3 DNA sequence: TGCAGCATCCAGACGGGACTAACTTATAAAGAGACCCAGTACTTC.

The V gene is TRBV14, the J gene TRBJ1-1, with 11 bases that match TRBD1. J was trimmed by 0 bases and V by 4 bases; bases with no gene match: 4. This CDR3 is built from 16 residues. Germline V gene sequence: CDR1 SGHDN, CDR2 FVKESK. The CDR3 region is CASSLWTGGVNTEAFF. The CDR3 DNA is TGTGCCAGCAGCCTTTGGACAGGGGGCGTGAACACTGAAGCTTTCTTT.

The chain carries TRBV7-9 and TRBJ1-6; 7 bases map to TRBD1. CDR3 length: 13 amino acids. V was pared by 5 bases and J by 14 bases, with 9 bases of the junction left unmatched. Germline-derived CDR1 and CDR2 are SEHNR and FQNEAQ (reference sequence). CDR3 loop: CASSGGQRRALHF. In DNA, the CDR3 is TGTGCCAGCAGCGGGGGACAGAGGAGGGCCCTCCACTTT.

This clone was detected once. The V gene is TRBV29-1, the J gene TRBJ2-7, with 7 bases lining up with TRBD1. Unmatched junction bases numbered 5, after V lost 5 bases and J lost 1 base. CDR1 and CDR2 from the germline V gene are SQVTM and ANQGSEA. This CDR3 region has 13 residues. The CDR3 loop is CSVQAGGSYEQYF. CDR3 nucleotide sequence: TGCAGCGTTCAGGCAGGGGGATCCTACGAGCAGTACTTC.

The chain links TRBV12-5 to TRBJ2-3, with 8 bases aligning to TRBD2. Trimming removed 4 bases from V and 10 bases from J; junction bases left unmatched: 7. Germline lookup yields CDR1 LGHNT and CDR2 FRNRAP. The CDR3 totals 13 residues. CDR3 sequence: CASGSPGLGPQYF. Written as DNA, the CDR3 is TGTGCTAGTGGTTCACCGGGACTAGGACCGCAGTATTTT.

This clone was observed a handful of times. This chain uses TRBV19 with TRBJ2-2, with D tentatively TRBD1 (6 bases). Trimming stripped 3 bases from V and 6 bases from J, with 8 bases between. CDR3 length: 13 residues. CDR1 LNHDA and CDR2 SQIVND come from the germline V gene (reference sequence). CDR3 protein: CASSMGASGELFF. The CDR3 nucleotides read TGTGCCAGTAGTATGGGGGCTTCCGGGGAGCTGTTTTTT.

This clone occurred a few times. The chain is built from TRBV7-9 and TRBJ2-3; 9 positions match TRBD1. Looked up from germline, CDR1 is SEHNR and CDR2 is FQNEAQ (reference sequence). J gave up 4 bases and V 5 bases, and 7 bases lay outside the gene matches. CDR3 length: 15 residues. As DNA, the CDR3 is TGTGCCAGCAGCCCCTGGACAGGGGAGGCAGATACGCAGTATTTT. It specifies CASSPWTGEADTQYF.

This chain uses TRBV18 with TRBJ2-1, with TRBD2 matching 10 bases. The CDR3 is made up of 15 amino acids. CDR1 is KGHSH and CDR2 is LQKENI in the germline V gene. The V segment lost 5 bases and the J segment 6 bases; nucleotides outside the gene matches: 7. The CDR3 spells CASSNSGGAVNEQFF. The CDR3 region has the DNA TGTGCCAGCTCAAACAGCGGGGGGGCGGTCAATGAGCAGTTCTTC.

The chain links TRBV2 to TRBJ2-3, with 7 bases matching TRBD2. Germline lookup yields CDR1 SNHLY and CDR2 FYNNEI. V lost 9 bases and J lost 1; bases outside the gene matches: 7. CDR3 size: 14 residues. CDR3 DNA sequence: TGTGCCAGGGGGGGTAGCGGGCGCACAGATACGCAGTATTTT. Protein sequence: CARGGSGRTDTQYF. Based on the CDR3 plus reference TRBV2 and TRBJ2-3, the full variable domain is EPEVTQTPSHQVTQMGQEVILRCVPISNHLYFYWYRQILGQKVEFLVSFYNNEISEKSEIFDDQFSVERPDGSNFTLKIRSTKLEDSAMYFCARGGSGRTDTQYFGPGTRLTVL.

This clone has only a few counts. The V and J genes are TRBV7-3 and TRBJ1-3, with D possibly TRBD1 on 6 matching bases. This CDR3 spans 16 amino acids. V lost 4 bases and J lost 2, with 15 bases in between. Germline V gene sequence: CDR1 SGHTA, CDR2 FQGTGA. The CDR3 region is CASSWGPPGAGNTIYF. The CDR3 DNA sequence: TGTGCCAGCAGCTGGGGGCCACCTGGAGCTGGAAACACCATATATTTT.

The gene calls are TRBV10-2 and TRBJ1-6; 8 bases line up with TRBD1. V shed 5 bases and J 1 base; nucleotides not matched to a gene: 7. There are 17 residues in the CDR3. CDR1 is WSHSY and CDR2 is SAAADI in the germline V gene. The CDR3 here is CASSNQGANSYNSPLHF. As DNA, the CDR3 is TGCGCCAGCAGTAATCAGGGGGCGAATTCCTATAATTCACCCCTCCACTTT.

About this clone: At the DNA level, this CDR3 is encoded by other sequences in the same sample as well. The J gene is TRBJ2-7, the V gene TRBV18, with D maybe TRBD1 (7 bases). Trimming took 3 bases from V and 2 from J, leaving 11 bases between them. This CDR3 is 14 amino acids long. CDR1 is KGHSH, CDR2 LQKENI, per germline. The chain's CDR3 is CASSPGGQTYEQYF. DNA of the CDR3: TGTGCCAGCTCACCGGGGGGACAGACCTACGAGCAGTACTTC.

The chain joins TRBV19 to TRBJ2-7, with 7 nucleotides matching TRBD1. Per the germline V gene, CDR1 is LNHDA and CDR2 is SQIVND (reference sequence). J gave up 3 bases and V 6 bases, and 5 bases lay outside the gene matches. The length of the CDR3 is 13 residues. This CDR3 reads CASSWGQNYEQYF. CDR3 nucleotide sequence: TGTGCCAGTAGCTGGGGACAGAACTACGAGCAGTACTTC.

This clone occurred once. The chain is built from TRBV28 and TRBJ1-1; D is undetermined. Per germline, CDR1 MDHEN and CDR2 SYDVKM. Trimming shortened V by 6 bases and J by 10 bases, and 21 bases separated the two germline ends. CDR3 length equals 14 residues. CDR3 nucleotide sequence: TGTGCCAGCAGCCCCCTCGGAGGGATAGGTGGAGCTTTCTTT. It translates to CASSPLGGIGGAFF.